Below are 8 T cell receptor beta chains sequenced from a single sample in a study of chemoradiotherapy in HPV16-positive cancers (dated 2022 in TCRdb). Library preparation was by the immunoSEQ multiplex PCR assay. TCRdb re-hosts the immuneACCESS table, in-frame sequences only. Its copies lack some clones; in the studies checked, an unresolved V gene accounts for under half of them, and the cause for the rest is not known. The sample yields fewer than 700 clones; about 72% were counted once. The ten largest clones capture about 20% of the sample. Material: tumor tissue, obtained from a patient who underwent chemoradiotherapy. These receptor sequences come from a human donor with HPV-associated anogenital cancer.

This chain uses TRBV27 with TRBJ2-7; perhaps D is TRBD1 or TRBD2 (6 bases each). CDR3 length: 14 amino acids. Germline V gene lookup returns CDR1 MNHEY and CDR2 SMNVEV (reference sequence). V lost 3 bases and J lost 3, with 12 bases in between. DNA of the CDR3: TGTGCCAGCAGTTTTCGGGGGCCCAACTACGAGCAGTACTTC. This sequence encodes CASSFRGPNYEQYF.

This clone was seen more than once but under ten times. The chain joins TRBV28 to TRBJ2-1; the D is unclear. The V and J ends lost 5 bases and 5 bases respectively, with 10 bases between them. CDR1 is MDHEN and CDR2 is SYDVKM in the germline V gene. This CDR3 is built from 13 residues. CDR3 coding DNA: TGTGCCAGCAGTCCTCTGACTGACAATGAGCAGTTCTTC. This sequence encodes CASSPLTDNEQFF.

This clone was observed a single time. The V gene is TRBV5-1, the J gene TRBJ1-4, with a tentative D call TRBD1 (6 bases). V gave up 9 bases and J gave up 6 bases, with 21 bases separating them. The CDR3 contains 15 residues. Germline V CDR1 and CDR2: SGHRS, YFSETQ. This chain's CDR3 is CATRQDTGGDEKLFF. The DNA for the CDR3 is TGCGCCACCCGACAGGACACAGGAGGGGATGAAAAACTGTTTTTT.

This chain links TRBV6-6 with TRBJ1-5, with 10 bases lining up with TRBD1. The V gene end was trimmed by 2 bases and the J gene end by 7 bases; junction bases not matched to a gene: 8. The CDR3 runs 16 residues. Germline V lookup: CDR1 MNHNY, CDR2 SVGAGI (reference sequence). CDR3 sequence reads: CASSYQVTGGRQPQHF. The CDR3 DNA reads as TGTGCCAGCAGTTACCAAGTGACAGGGGGCAGGCAGCCCCAGCATTTT.

The V and J genes are TRBV6-6 and TRBJ2-1, with 7 nucleotides matching TRBD1. The V segment lost 6 bases and the J segment 5 bases; nucleotides outside the gene matches: 13. The length of the CDR3 is 16 residues. Germline V gene data show CDR1 as MNHNY and CDR2 as SVGAGI (reference sequence). Here the CDR3 reads CASSPTLTGHDNEQFF. The CDR3 DNA reads TGTGCCAGCAGCCCAACTTTGACAGGGCATGACAATGAGCAGTTCTTC.

CDR3 protein: CATSRRGEGTTEAFF. The CDR3 DNA reads TGTGCCACCAGCAGGAGGGGGGAGGGAACGACTGAAGCTTTCTTT. The chain joins TRBV15 to TRBJ1-1; TRBD1 might be the D (6 bases). The CDR3 is made up of 15 amino acids. Germline loops: CDR1 LNHNV, CDR2 YYDKDF (reference sequence). V was shortened by 3 bases and J by 5 bases, with 16 bases between the two germline ends.

The rearrangement joins TRBV27 to TRBJ2-1; D call uncertain. The CDR3 totals 11 residues. The V gene's germline CDR1 is MNHEY and CDR2 SMNVEV (reference sequence). The germline V and J ends were trimmed by 10 bases and 4 bases, with 8 bases remaining between them. The CDR3: CATTEYNEQFF. In DNA, the CDR3 is TGTGCCACCACAGAATACAATGAGCAGTTCTTC.

This clone appeared once. The chain combines TRBV19 with TRBJ2-3, with D perhaps TRBD1 (6 bases). V dropped 3 bases and J dropped 3 bases, with 13 bases sitting between them. The CDR3 runs 15 residues. Germline V gives CDR1 LNHDA, CDR2 SQIVND (reference sequence). The DNA of the CDR3 is TGTGCCAGTAGTATGCAGGGGCTCGAGACAGATACGCAGTATTTT. It is translated as CASSMQGLETDTQYF.